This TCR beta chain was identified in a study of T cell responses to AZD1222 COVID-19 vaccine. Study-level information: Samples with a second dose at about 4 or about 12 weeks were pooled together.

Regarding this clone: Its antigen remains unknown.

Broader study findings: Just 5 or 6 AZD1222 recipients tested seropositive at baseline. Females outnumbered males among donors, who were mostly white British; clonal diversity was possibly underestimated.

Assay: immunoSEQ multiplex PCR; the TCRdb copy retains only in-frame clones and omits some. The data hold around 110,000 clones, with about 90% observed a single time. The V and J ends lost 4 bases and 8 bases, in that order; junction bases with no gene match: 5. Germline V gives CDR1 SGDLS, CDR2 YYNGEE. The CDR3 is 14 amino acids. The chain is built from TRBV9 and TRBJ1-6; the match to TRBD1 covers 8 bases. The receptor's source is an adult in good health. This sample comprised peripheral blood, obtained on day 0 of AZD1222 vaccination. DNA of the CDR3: TGTGCCAGCAGCCTCATGACAGGGGATTCACCCCTCCACTTT. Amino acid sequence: CASSLMTGDSPLHF.